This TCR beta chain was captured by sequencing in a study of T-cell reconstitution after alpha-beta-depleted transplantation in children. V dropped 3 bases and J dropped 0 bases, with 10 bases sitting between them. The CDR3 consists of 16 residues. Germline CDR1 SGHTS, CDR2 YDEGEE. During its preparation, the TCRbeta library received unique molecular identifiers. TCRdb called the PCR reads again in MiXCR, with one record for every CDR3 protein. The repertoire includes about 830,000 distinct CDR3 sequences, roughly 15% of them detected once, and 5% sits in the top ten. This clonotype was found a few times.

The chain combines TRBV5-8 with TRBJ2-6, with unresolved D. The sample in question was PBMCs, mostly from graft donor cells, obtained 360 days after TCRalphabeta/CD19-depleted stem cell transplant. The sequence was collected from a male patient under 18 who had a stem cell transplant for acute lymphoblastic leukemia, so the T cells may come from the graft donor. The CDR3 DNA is TGTGCCAGCAGCTCTCCAGTAACCTCTGGGGCCAACGTCCTGACTTTC. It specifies CASSSPVTSGANVLTF.